This record looks at one T cell receptor beta chain sequence and its context. Its target is unknown. This CDR3 is missing its conserved last phenylalanine or tryptophan, likely due to a read error. Looked up from germline, CDR1 is SQVTM and CDR2 is ANQGSEA. Unmatched junction bases numbered 9, after V lost 8 bases and J lost 4 bases. The CDR3 contains 13 residues. Total RNA amounting to approximately 460 ng was the source from which TCR beta cDNA was made with a constant-region primer. It was through three nested multiplex PCR rounds of slightly modified ARM-PCR that TCR beta libraries arose. Amplification in the first two PCR rounds was performed using TRBV1-TRBV30 forward primers and a C-beta reverse primer for 10 cycles each. Each CDR3 protein is one row after TCRdb ran MiXCR on the multiplex PCR reads. The repertoire holds roughly 80,000 distinct CDR3 sequences, 65% to 75% seen once, with less than 30% in the top ten.

These data belong to a study of tumor-infiltrating lymphocytes in primary liver carcinoma. Looking at the study overall: Staging of the tumors gave T1-T3 N0M0, with widths of roughly 4 to 10 cm. Productive TCRbeta read yields ran from roughly 3.9 to 6.8 million per sample and were similar between tissues.

Study-wide findings and caveats: Tumor-adjacent and tumor-blood pairs showed less overlap than tumor region pairs.

RNA and DNA were co-extracted from roughly 20-30 mg of unsorted bulk tissue. This TCR was recovered from a man aged 40-50 years with primary liver carcinoma and hepatitis B virus infection. This rearrangement joins TRBV29-1 to TRBJ1-2; 8 bases fit TRBD1. Input material: tumor-adjacent normal liver tissue. The CDR3 DNA follows: TGCAGCTTCCATTCAGGGGGCGCCTATGGCTACACCATC. It is translated as CSFHSGGAYGYTI.